One sample yielded the 3 T cell receptor beta chains listed below, sequenced in a study of human T cells and chemical hapten exposure. MiXCR, applied by TCRdb to the RACE reads, yields one record per CDR3 protein. The sample includes about 70,000 distinct CDR3 sequences, around 6.1% of them seen just once. Time point: healthy volunteer bleed at 6 weeks. It was from unfractionated whole blood that total RNA was extracted. The specimen sequenced was whole blood. Receptors were obtained from a female donor in good health. Some clones in this sample may be carry-over from other donors' samples.

This clonotype was observed a few times. V and J are TRBV6-6 and TRBJ2-7; 9 nucleotides agree with TRBD1. The CDR3 is 12 amino acids. The V gene end was trimmed by 8 bases and the J gene end by 5 bases; junction bases not matched to a gene: 4. CDR1 and CDR2 from the germline V gene are MNHNY and SVGAGI (reference sequence). CDR3 in DNA: TGTGCCAGCGACAGGGGGGTTCACGAGCAGTACTTC. Protein sequence: CASDRGVHEQYF.

This clonotype was seen many times. V gene TRBV7-2 combines with J gene TRBJ2-3, with D perhaps matching TRBD1 (5 bases). Trimming took off 3 bases at V and 4 bases at J, with 14 bases between the two ends. The V gene's germline CDR1 is SGHTA and CDR2 FQGNSA. The CDR3 has 15 amino acids. CDR3 region: CASSFRASEADTQYF. CDR3 DNA: TGTGCCAGCAGCTTCAGGGCCAGTGAGGCAGATACGCAGTATTTT. The variable domain in full, completed from reference TRBV7-2 and TRBJ2-3, reads GAGVSQSPSNKVTEKGKDVELRCDPISGHTALYWYRQSLGQGLEFLIYFQGNSAPDKSGLPSDRFSAERTGGSVSTLTIQRTQQEDSAVYLCASSFRASEADTQYFGPGTRLTVL.

The J gene is TRBJ2-7, the V gene TRBV16; 7 bases agree with TRBD1. This CDR3 has 17 amino acids. Trimming cost V 3 bases and J 3 bases; bases outside gene matches: 14. The V gene's germline CDR1 is KGHSY and CDR2 FQNENV. The CDR3 region has the DNA TGTGCCAGCAGCCACCAAACCACAGGGGATACCAACTACGAGCAGTACTTC. It yields the protein CASSHQTTGDTNYEQYF.